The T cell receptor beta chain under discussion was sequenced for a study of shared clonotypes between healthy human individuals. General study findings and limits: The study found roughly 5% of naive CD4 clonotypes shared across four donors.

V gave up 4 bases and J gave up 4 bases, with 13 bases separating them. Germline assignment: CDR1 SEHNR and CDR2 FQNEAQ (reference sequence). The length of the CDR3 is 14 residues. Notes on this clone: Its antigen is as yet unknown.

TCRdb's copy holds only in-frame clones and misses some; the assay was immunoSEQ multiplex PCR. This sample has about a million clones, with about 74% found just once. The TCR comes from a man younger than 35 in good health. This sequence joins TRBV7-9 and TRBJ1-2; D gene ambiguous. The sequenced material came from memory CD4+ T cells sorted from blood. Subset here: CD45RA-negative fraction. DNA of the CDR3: TGTGCCAGCAGCTCGTCCTTGTGGTTCTATGGCTACACCTTC. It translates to CASSSSLWFYGYTF. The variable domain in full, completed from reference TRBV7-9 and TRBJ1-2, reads DTGVSQNPRHKITKRGQNVTFRCDPISEHNRLYWYRQTLGQGPEFLTYFQNEAQLEKSRLLSDRFSAERPKGSFSTLEIQRTEQGDSAMYLCASSSSLWFYGYTFGSGTRLTVV.